This T cell receptor beta chain is drawn from a study of blood T cell repertoires in COVID-19. Whole-study context: Material from acute and convalescent COVID-19 was sourced from the United States, Italy and Spain. PBMCs, B-cell-depleted T cells, or T cells provided the cDNA or gDNA that made up the material.

Original analysis: For nucleated cells, counts were estimated from reference gene primer amplification. Some clones are missing from TCRdb's copy, which holds only in-frame ones; the method was immunoSEQ multiplex PCR. The V and J calls and clone size come from that table; D and trimming were worked out from the DNA. Here the sample spans a few hundred thousand clones, about 90% being singletons. Followed longitudinally, the Seattle patients had been enrolled during active infection. The CDR3 contains 16 residues. In germline, CDR1 is MNHEY, CDR2 SMNVEV (reference sequence). Trimming took off 4 bases at V and 5 bases at J, with 18 bases between the two ends.

The sequence came from a young woman with COVID-19, enrolled during active disease. The rearrangement uses TRBV27 and TRBJ2-1; TRBD2 is a possible D gene (5 bases). Source material: peripheral blood. The CDR3 region is CASSSRRGLGDNEQFF. DNA of the CDR3: TGTGCCAGCAGTTCGAGGCGAGGTTTGGGAGACAATGAGCAGTTCTTC.